This T cell receptor beta chain appears in the sequencing data of a study of blood T cell repertoires in COVID-19. About the study: Samples came from the United States, Italy and Spain, spanning acute and convalescent COVID-19. In each case, the material was cDNA or gDNA derived from T cells, B-cell-depleted T cells, or PBMCs.

The junction had 9 bases not matched to a gene; V was cut back by 5 bases and J by 6 bases. From germline, CDR1 is SGHDN and CDR2 FVKESK. The CDR3 covers 15 residues. In the original workflow: Using reference gene primer amplification, nucleated cell counts were estimated. Some clones are missing from TCRdb's copy, which holds only in-frame ones; the method was immunoSEQ multiplex PCR. The V and J calls and clone size are taken from that table; D and trimming were inferred from the DNA. The top ten hold roughly 3% of the sample, which has about 59,000 clones, 79% seen once. This chain links TRBV14 with TRBJ1-4; 7 bases are shared with TRBD1. The origin of this receptor is a man aged 60-69 years with acute or convalescent COVID-19. Material for sequencing was peripheral blood. This chain's CDR3 is CASSSDRVDDEKLFF. The CDR3 nucleotides are TGTGCCAGCAGCTCCGACAGGGTGGATGATGAAAAACTGTTTTTT.